The 20 T cell receptor beta chains reported below all come from one sample, sequenced in a study of T cells after yellow fever vaccination. TCRdb passed the 5' RACE reads through MiXCR, listing each CDR3 protein once. This table holds some 300,000 distinct CDR3 sequences, 7.5% to 9% found once. The specimen was CD4+ T cells sorted from PBMCs, collected 5 days after the yellow fever booster vaccination. Every receptor here comes from a man between 18 and 29 years old who received the YFV17D yellow fever vaccine.

The V and J genes are TRBV18 and TRBJ1-1; perhaps TRBD1 as D (5 bases). V lost 3 bases, J lost 3 bases, and 14 bases lay in between. The V gene's germline CDR1 is KGHSH and CDR2 LQKENI. This CDR3 contains 15 residues. The CDR3 sequence: CASSPGHYQYTEAFF. Here the CDR3 DNA reads TGTGCCAGCTCACCCGGACATTATCAGTACACTGAAGCTTTCTTT.

The rearrangement links TRBV6-2 or TRBV6-3 to TRBJ2-5, with TRBD2 matching over 12 bases. In germline, CDR1 is MNHEY, CDR2 SVGEGT. CDR3 length: 16 residues. Unmatched junction bases numbered 4, after V lost 3 bases and J lost 2 bases. The CDR3 spells CASSYTSGGRQETQYF. CDR3 sequence (DNA): TGTGCCAGCAGTTATACTAGCGGGGGGAGACAAGAGACCCAGTACTTC.

The chain couples TRBV21-1 to TRBJ2-4. TRBV21-1 is a pseudogene locus. The CDR3 sequence is 16 residues long. CDR3: CASSKTSIGAKNIQYF. The CDR3 nucleotides are TGTGCCAGCAGCAAAACCTCGATCGGGGCCAAAAACATTCAGTACTTC.

This clonotype was recorded a few times. V usage is TRBV6-2 or TRBV6-3 and J usage is TRBJ2-7, with a weak D call TRBD1 (5 bases). Per germline, CDR1 MNHEY and CDR2 SVGEGT. The CDR3 sequence is 13 residues long. Trimming removed 4 bases at V and 4 bases at J, with 11 bases between. The CDR3 DNA reads TGTGCCAGCAGTTCGGACACCAAATACGAGCAGTACGTC. This gives the protein CASSSDTKYEQYV.

The chain couples TRBV5-7 to TRBJ2-5, with 11 bases that match TRBD1. TRBV5-7 is placed among ORFs of uncertain function. There are 15 residues in the CDR3. Trimming at V came to 4 bases and at J to 5 bases, leaving 7 bases not matched to a gene. Written as DNA, the CDR3 is TGTGCCAGCAGCCATCGGACAGGGGGCTTTGAGACCCAGTACTTC. This codes for CASSHRTGGFETQYF.

V usage is TRBV12-3 or TRBV12-4 and J usage is TRBJ1-5, with 12 bases lining up with TRBD1. This CDR3 has 14 amino acids. Losses at the gene ends were 6 bases for V and 5 bases for J; bases not matched to a gene: 2. The CDR3 protein is CASRGTGGHQPQHF. DNA of the CDR3: TGTGCCAGCAGAGGGACAGGGGGCCATCAGCCCCAGCATTTT.

This clonotype was detected only a few times. This chain connects TRBV25-1 to TRBJ1-4; TRBD1 matches at 9 bases. There are 14 residues in the CDR3. Germline CDR1 is MGHDK and CDR2 is SYGVNS. Trimming at V came to 3 bases and at J to 7 bases, leaving 3 bases not matched to a gene. The CDR3 DNA follows: TGTGCCAGCAGTGAGGGGACAGGGACTGAAAAACTGTTTTTT. It specifies CASSEGTGTEKLFF.

The chain employs TRBV20-1 and TRBJ2-7, with a tentative D call TRBD1 (5 bases). Per germline, CDR1 DFQATT and CDR2 SNEGSKA (reference sequence). V lost 6 bases, J lost 4 bases, and 13 bases lay in between. This CDR3 comprises 12 residues. CDR3 sequence reads: CSARQSSYEQYV. CDR3 bases: TGCAGTGCCCGACAGAGCTCTTACGAGCAGTACGTC.

In this sample, this clonotype turned up many times. The V call is TRBV11-2, the J call TRBJ2-1, with D hard to call. The V end lost 4 bases, the J end lost 9 bases, and 7 bases lay between the germline ends. CDR3 length: 11 residues. CDR1 and CDR2 from the germline V gene are SGHAT and FQNNGV. The CDR3 nucleotides are TGTGCCAGCAGCTCCGCGCCTGAGCAGTTCTTC. Residues: CASSSAPEQFF.

This chain links TRBV18 with TRBJ2-5; D call uncertain. The CDR3 runs 13 residues. Trimming cost V 4 bases and J 4 bases, with 10 bases left between them. Germline CDR1 KGHSH, CDR2 LQKENI. CDR3 protein: CASSRPGAETQYF. CDR3 DNA sequence: TGTGCCAGCTCACGACCTGGCGCAGAGACCCAGTACTTC.

This clonotype was found a few times. The chain couples TRBV4-1 to TRBJ2-3; 7 positions match TRBD2. The trim removed 0 bases at V and 0 bases at J, leaving 12 bases unmatched. CDR1 and CDR2 (germline): MGHRA, YSYEKL. The CDR3 consists of 19 residues. The CDR3 DNA reads as TGCGCCAGCAGCCAAGATCCGGGGCGGGGGACGTCTAGCACAGATACGCAGTATTTT. Residues: CASSQDPGRGTSSTDTQYF.

The chain has TRBV5-4 and TRBJ2-3; 8 bases are shared with TRBD1. The CDR3 is 15 amino acids. CDR1 SGHNT and CDR2 YYREEE come from the germline V gene (reference sequence). The J segment lost 2 bases and the V segment lost 4 bases, leaving 6 bases of the junction unmatched. This CDR3 is CASSPRQGNTDTQYF. The CDR3 DNA is TGTGCCAGCAGCCCGAGACAGGGGAACACAGATACGCAGTATTTT.

This clonotype was seen a handful of times. The rearrangement uses TRBV5-1 and TRBJ1-2; D gene unclear. The length of the CDR3 is 13 residues. Germline V gene lookup returns CDR1 SGHRS and CDR2 YFSETQ. V was shortened by 2 bases and J by 12 bases, with 17 bases between the two germline ends. The CDR3 coding sequence is TGCGCCAGCAGCTTAAACAAGGATATTGCGCACACCTTC. Translating gives CASSLNKDIAHTF.

This clonotype was observed a handful of times. This chain links TRBV9 with TRBJ1-5; D unclear. Germline assignment: CDR1 SGDLS and CDR2 YYNGEE. The CDR3 is made up of 15 amino acids. V shed 2 bases and J shed 7 bases, with 16 bases lying between them. The CDR3 region is CASSVDTDSGQPQHF. CDR3 DNA sequence: TGTGCCAGCAGCGTCGACACGGACTCGGGGCAGCCCCAGCATTTT.

This clonotype was seen a few times. The V gene is TRBV5-4, the J gene TRBJ1-6, with D possibly TRBD1 on 5 matching bases. This CDR3 region has 16 residues. The V and J ends lost 3 bases and 13 bases respectively, with 23 bases between them. The germline V gene encodes CDR1 SGHNT and CDR2 YYREEE (reference sequence). The CDR3 loop is CASSSHGWDSGLPLHF. CDR3 DNA sequence: TGTGCCAGCAGCTCCCACGGATGGGACTCCGGTTTGCCCCTCCACTTT.

The gene calls are TRBV9 and TRBJ2-6; D gene unclear. The CDR3 sequence is 13 residues long. The germline gives CDR1 SGDLS, CDR2 YYNGEE. Trimming pared 3 bases from V and 2 bases from J, leaving 3 bases between. The CDR3 nucleotides read TGTGCCAGCAGCGCGGCTGGGGCCAACGTCCTGACTTTC. It specifies CASSAAGANVLTF.

The rearrangement joins TRBV6-5 to TRBJ2-7; possible D gene TRBD2, 6 bases. CDR1 is MNHEY, CDR2 SVGAGI, per germline. The CDR3 is 15 amino acids. Trimming left V 6 bases short and J 2 bases short, with 17 bases between. The CDR3 coding sequence is TGTGCCAGCAGCCCAGGGTCAGGGAGGACCTACGAGCAGTACGTC. It encodes CASSPGSGRTYEQYV.

The J gene is TRBJ2-7, the V gene TRBV18; 7 bases are shared with TRBD1. Germline CDR1 is KGHSH and CDR2 is LQKENI. The CDR3 sequence is 15 residues long. The ends lost 3 bases at V and 0 bases at J; junction bases unmatched: 5. CDR3 nucleotides: TGTGCCAGCTCACCGGGACAGTCTTACTCCTACGAGCAGTACTTC. It codes for CASSPGQSYSYEQYF.

The CDR3 protein is CASSQEAGFTDTQYF. Written as DNA, the CDR3 is TGCGCCAGCAGCCAAGAAGCGGGCTTCACAGATACGCAGTATTTT. The chain uses TRBV4-3 and TRBJ2-3; a possible D gene is TRBD2 (6 bases). Germline CDR1 LGHNA, CDR2 YSLEER. The CDR3 has 15 residues. V shed 0 bases and J shed 2 bases, with 9 bases lying between them.

The V call is TRBV7-2, the J call TRBJ1-6; D is undetermined. Germline V gene sequence: CDR1 SGHTA, CDR2 FQGNSA. V gave up 2 bases and J gave up 6 bases, with 8 bases separating them. The CDR3 runs to 14 residues. The CDR3 DNA is TGTGCCAGCAGCTTACACGGGCCTAATTCACCCCTCCACTTT. Amino acid sequence: CASSLHGPNSPLHF.